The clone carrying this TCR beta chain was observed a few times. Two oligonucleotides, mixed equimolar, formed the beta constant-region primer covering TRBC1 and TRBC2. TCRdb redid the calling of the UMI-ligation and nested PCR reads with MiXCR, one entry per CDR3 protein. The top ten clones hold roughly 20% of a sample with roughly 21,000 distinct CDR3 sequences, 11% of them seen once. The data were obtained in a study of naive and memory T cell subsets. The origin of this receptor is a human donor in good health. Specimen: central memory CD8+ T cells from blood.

CDR3 nucleotide sequence: TGCGCCAGCAGCCCAAGACCTCACTCTGGAAACACCATATATTTT. Amino acids: CASSPRPHSGNTIYF. This sequence joins TRBV4-1 and TRBJ1-3, with D unresolved. Germline lookup yields CDR1 MGHRA and CDR2 YSYEKL. This CDR3 spans 15 amino acids. The germline V and J ends were trimmed by 4 bases and 0 bases, with 10 bases remaining between them.